The 3 T cell receptor beta chains below come from one sample, sequenced in a study of shared clonotypes between healthy human individuals. Generated by immunoSEQ multiplex PCR, the TCRdb table keeps only in-frame clones and is missing some. This table holds hundreds of thousands of clones, about 96% found once. Sample: naive CD4+ T cells sorted from blood. Subset meaning: CD45RA+ positively selected. The receptors were sampled from a woman in her thirties in good health.

CDR3 DNA: TGTGCCAGCAGGGACAGGGACAGGTACTACGAGCAGTACTTC. Protein: CASRDRDRYYEQYF. This chain uses TRBV6-5 with TRBJ2-7, with 8 bases matching TRBD1. CDR3 size: 14 residues. Germline CDR1 MNHEY, CDR2 SVGAGI. The V gene end was trimmed by 6 bases and the J gene end by 3 bases; junction bases not matched to a gene: 7.

The chain carries TRBV29-1 and TRBJ2-3, with a possible D match to TRBD1 (5 bases). V was clipped by 3 bases and J by 6 bases, with 19 bases between them. This CDR3 comprises 15 residues. Germline assignment: CDR1 SQVTM and CDR2 ANQGSEA. The CDR3 region is CSVESGQGLGDTQYF. CDR3 bases: TGCAGCGTTGAGTCGGGCCAGGGCCTCGGCGATACGCAGTATTTT.

The chain is built from TRBV19 and TRBJ2-1; 8 bases map to TRBD1. Trimming removed 3 bases from V and 8 bases from J; junction bases left unmatched: 15. The CDR3 consists of 17 residues. Looked up from germline, CDR1 is LNHDA and CDR2 is SQIVND (reference sequence). The CDR3 is CASSITSSGGNRDEQFF. In DNA, the CDR3 is TGTGCCAGTAGTATTACCTCCTCAGGGGGCAATAGGGATGAGCAGTTCTTC.